Presented here are 22 T cell receptor beta chains from one specimen sequenced in a study of blood T cell repertoires in COVID-19. Some clones are missing from TCRdb's copy, which holds only in-frame ones; the method was immunoSEQ multiplex PCR. The table includes some 42,000 clones, just under 85% detected once. The specimen was peripheral blood. The source is a man aged 50 to 60 with active COVID-19.

Only a few counts were recorded for this clone. The chain links TRBV4-1 to TRBJ2-3; 10 positions match TRBD2. The junction had 2 bases not matched to a gene; V was cut back by 3 bases and J by 5 bases. Germline V gene lookup returns CDR1 MGHRA and CDR2 YSYEKL. The CDR3 totals 14 residues. CDR3 in DNA: TGCGCCAGCAGCCAGCTAGCGGGGGTAGATACGCAGTATTTT. Protein sequence: CASSQLAGVDTQYF.

This clone came up once. The V and J genes are TRBV3-1 (or the pseudogene TRBV3-2) and TRBJ1-2; 8 nucleotides match TRBD1. The V gene end was trimmed by 6 bases and the J gene end by 5 bases; junction bases not matched to a gene: 8. The CDR3 has 14 residues. Germline V lookup: CDR1 LGHDT, CDR2 YNNKEL (reference sequence). The CDR3 region is CASSQAGTGYGYTF. The CDR3 coding sequence is TGTGCCAGCAGTCAGGCCGGGACAGGATATGGCTACACCTTC.

This clone occurred once. The chain links TRBV30 to TRBJ2-4, with unresolved D. V dropped 3 bases and J dropped 6 bases, with 9 bases sitting between them. Per germline, CDR1 GTSNPN and CDR2 SVGIG (reference sequence). The CDR3 sequence is 12 residues long. The CDR3 DNA sequence: TGTGCCTGGAGGTCCTCTCGAAACATTCAGTACTTC. Protein: CAWRSSRNIQYF.

This clone turned up a few times. The CDR3 nucleotides read TGTGCCAGTAGTATAGAGGGGGCGCAGCCCCAGCATTTT. This sequence encodes CASSIEGAQPQHF. The chain recombines TRBV19 with TRBJ1-5, with a tentative D call TRBD1 (6 bases). Germline-derived CDR1 and CDR2 are LNHDA and SQIVND (reference sequence). The V gene lost 0 bases and the J gene lost 7 bases, with 7 bases spanning the gap. CDR3 size: 13 residues.

V gene TRBV5-4 combines with J gene TRBJ1-4; 9 bases are a match to TRBD1. V lost 2 bases, J lost 8 bases, and 4 bases stayed unmatched. The CDR3 loop spans 14 amino acids. Germline CDR1 is SGHNT and CDR2 is YYREEE (reference sequence). The CDR3 DNA reads as TGTGCCAGCAGCTTCCGGGACAGGGCAGAAAAACTGTTTTTT. Translating gives CASSFRDRAEKLFF.

V and J are TRBV30 and TRBJ2-5, with D unresolved. With 1 base removed from V and 5 bases from J, the gap between germline ends came to 5 bases. CDR1 and CDR2 from the germline V gene are GTSNPN and SVGIG (reference sequence). The CDR3 runs 11 residues. In DNA form, the CDR3 reads TGTGCCTGGAGTGAGAGGGAGACCCAGTACTTC. Translated: CAWSERETQYF.

The V gene is TRBV19, the J gene TRBJ1-5, with 11 positions matching TRBD1. The CDR3 is 14 amino acids. Germline CDR1 reads LNHDA; CDR2 reads SQIVND (reference sequence). The J segment lost 5 bases and the V segment lost 4 bases, leaving 1 base of the junction unmatched. DNA of the CDR3: TGTGCCAGTAGTAAGGACAGGGGGCATCAGCCCCAGCATTTT. Residues: CASSKDRGHQPQHF. Filled out from reference TRBV19 and TRBJ1-5, the complete variable domain reads DGGITQSPKYLFRKEGQNVTLSCEQNLNHDAMYWYRQDPGQGLRLIYYSQIVNDFQKGDIAEGYSVSREKKESFPLTVTSAQKNPTAFYLCASSKDRGHQPQHFGDGTRLSIL.

In this sample, this clone turned up once. The chain joins TRBV7-8 to TRBJ1-5; D gene ambiguous. The CDR3 sequence is 15 residues long. Trimming cost V 5 bases and J 2 bases, with 13 bases left between them. Germline lookup yields CDR1 SGHVS and CDR2 FQNEAQ. In DNA, the CDR3 is TGTGCCAGCAGCACGGGTCTCCAAGGCAATCAGCCCCAGCATTTT. Translated: CASSTGLQGNQPQHF.

This clone was detected only a few times. DNA for the CDR3: TGTGCCAGCAGCCCTCCTTTTCGGGAGAGTCCCTACAATGAGCAGTTCTTC. Encoded protein: CASSPPFRESPYNEQFF. The rearrangement uses TRBV7-9 and TRBJ2-1; D is possibly TRBD2 (6 bases). Trimming cost V 5 bases and J 2 bases, with 19 bases left between them. CDR1 and CDR2 from the germline V gene are SEHNR and FQNEAQ (reference sequence). This CDR3 is built from 17 residues.

The chain couples TRBV7-2 to TRBJ2-7; 12 nucleotides match TRBD2. Germline-derived CDR1 and CDR2 are SGHTA and FQGNSA. CDR3 length: 17 residues. V trimming: 7 bases; J trimming: 0 bases; junction bases outside the gene matches: 10. CDR3 coding DNA: TGTGCCAGCAAAAGCGGACTAGCGGGGTCCTCCTCCTACGAGCAGTACTTC. The encoded protein is CASKSGLAGSSSYEQYF.

The V and J genes are TRBV2 and TRBJ2-4; 7 bases match TRBD1. Germline trimming cut 8 bases from V and 8 bases from J; bases unmatched to any gene: 9. The CDR3 covers 13 residues. In germline, CDR1 is SNHLY, CDR2 FYNNEI. CDR3 residues: CASQTGRVDIQYF. For the CDR3, the DNA is TGTGCCAGCCAGACAGGGCGGGTAGACATTCAGTACTTC.

This clone was detected once. The rearrangement joins TRBV15 to TRBJ2-5; 10 nucleotides align to TRBD2. The CDR3 totals 18 residues. Germline CDR1 reads LNHNV; CDR2 reads YYDKDF (reference sequence). The ends lost 9 bases at V and 4 bases at J; junction bases unmatched: 20. The CDR3 coding sequence is TGTGCCACAGGCCCCCGCCCCGGACTAGCGGTGATGGGAGAGACCCAGTACTTC. Its translation: CATGPRPGLAVMGETQYF. Filled out from reference TRBV15 and TRBJ2-5, the complete variable domain reads DAMVIQNPRYQVTQFGKPVTLSCSQTLNHNVMYWYQQKSSQAPKLLFHYYDKDFNNEADTPDNFQSRRPNTSFCFLDIRSPGLGDTAMYLCATGPRPGLAVMGETQYFGPGTRLLVL.

CDR3 sequence (DNA): TGCGCCAGCAGCTCACCGGGACAGTCGACCTACGAGCAGTACTTC. It yields the protein CASSSPGQSTYEQYF. The chain carries TRBV5-1 and TRBJ2-7; 7 bases fit TRBD1. V shed 3 bases, J shed 2 bases, and the junction held 8 bases outside the gene matches. The CDR3 sequence is 15 residues long. CDR1 and CDR2 (germline): SGHRS, YFSETQ.

The chain recombines TRBV19 with TRBJ1-2, with D possibly TRBD1 on 5 matching bases. Trimming stripped 3 bases from V and 5 bases from J, with 13 bases between. The CDR3 has 14 residues. Germline CDR1 and CDR2: LNHDA and SQIVND (reference sequence). The CDR3 DNA reads TGTGCCAGTAGTATTCAGGGATTAGGATATGGCTACACCTTC. It is translated as CASSIQGLGYGYTF.

V usage is TRBV11-2 and J usage is TRBJ1-2, with D possibly TRBD1 on 5 matching bases. V was cut by 5 bases and J by 2 bases, with 9 bases left in between. Germline V CDR1 and CDR2: SGHAT, FQNNGV. The CDR3 loop spans 13 amino acids. For the CDR3, the DNA is TGTGCCAGCAGCACGGACAAAAACTATGGCTACACCTTC. Its translation is CASSTDKNYGYTF.

V usage is TRBV6-2 or TRBV6-3 and J usage is TRBJ2-1; 8 bases fit TRBD2. The CDR3 is made up of 19 amino acids. In germline, CDR1 is MNHEY, CDR2 SVGEGT. V lost 0 bases and J lost 0; bases outside the gene matches: 10. Written as DNA, the CDR3 is TGTGCCAGCAGTTACTCAAGGGTGCAGCGGGAGCACTCCTACAATGAGCAGTTCTTC. It yields the protein CASSYSRVQREHSYNEQFF.

This chain connects TRBV20-1 to TRBJ1-2; no clear D gene. Trimming cost V 3 bases and J 0 bases, with 11 bases left between them. There are 14 residues in the CDR3. CDR1 is DFQATT, CDR2 SNEGSKA, per germline (reference sequence). The CDR3 is CSASPFQSNYGYTF. The CDR3 nucleotides are TGCAGTGCTAGTCCCTTCCAGTCTAACTATGGCTACACCTTC.

This chain connects TRBV19 to TRBJ2-3; the D is unclear. The CDR3 runs 12 residues. Germline V gene lookup returns CDR1 LNHDA and CDR2 SQIVND (reference sequence). V gave up 4 bases and J gave up 1 base, with 3 bases separating them. As DNA, the CDR3 is TGTGCCAGTAGTAGCGGCACAGATACGCAGTATTTT. This gives the protein CASSSGTDTQYF.

The genes are TRBV11-1 and TRBJ2-5; 7 nucleotides agree with TRBD2. With 2 bases clipped from V and 5 bases from J, the junction kept 5 bases outside the gene matches. This CDR3 is built from 14 residues. Germline CDR1 is SGHAT and CDR2 is FQDESV (reference sequence). The CDR3 DNA sequence: TGTGCCAGCAGCTTAATGGGAGGGAGCGAGACCCAGTACTTC. As protein: CASSLMGGSETQYF.

J is TRBJ2-5 and V is TRBV3-1 (or the pseudogene TRBV3-2); TRBD2 matches at 7 bases. V lost 4 bases to trimming and J lost 5 bases; unmatched junction nucleotides: 4. Germline V gives CDR1 LGHDT, CDR2 YNNKEL (reference sequence). The CDR3 is 13 residues long. The CDR3 nucleotides read TGTGCCAGCAGCCCTAATAGCGGGGAGACCCAGTACTTC. This sequence encodes CASSPNSGETQYF.

The chain links TRBV6-5 to TRBJ2-2; D call uncertain. This CDR3 comprises 12 residues. The V end lost 11 bases, the J end lost 2 bases, and 9 bases lay between the germline ends. Germline CDR1 is MNHEY and CDR2 is SVGAGI. For the CDR3, the DNA is TGTGCCTCCAGGCGAAACACCGGGGAGCTGTTTTTT. Translated, it gives CASRRNTGELFF.

V is TRBV4-2 and J is TRBJ1-6; TRBD1 might be the D (6 bases). The CDR3 covers 19 residues. The V end lost 1 base, the J end lost 0 bases, and 16 bases lay between the germline ends. Germline values: CDR1 LGHNA, CDR2 YNFKEQ. Here the CDR3 reads CASSQGGGAPSSYNSPLHF. The CDR3 region has the DNA TGTGCCAGCAGCCAAGGCGGGGGGGCCCCGAGCTCCTATAATTCACCCCTCCACTTT.